Listed here are 10 T cell receptor beta chains from one sample, sequenced in a study of T-cell reconstitution after alpha-beta-depleted transplantation in children. Unique molecular identifiers were incorporated into the prepared TCRbeta library. Each CDR3 protein gets one entry after TCRdb re-called the PCR reads with MiXCR. The sample consists of 490,000 or so distinct CDR3 sequences, around 13% of them appearing once. Material: PBMCs from the stem cell graft donor, obtained from the stem cell graft. The origin of the receptors is a human donor who donated a stem cell graft to a child with combined immunodeficiency.

The V gene is TRBV21-1, the J gene TRBJ2-7; the table calls TRBD1, which could not be checked here. TRBV21-1 constitutes a pseudogene. The CDR3 is made up of 16 amino acids. CDR3 DNA: TGTGCCAGCAGCAAAGCGCTGCGGACAGGGTACTACGAGCAGTACTTC. Encoded protein: CASSKALRTGYYEQYF.

There are many counts of this clonotype. J is TRBJ2-2 and V is TRBV7-2; D is unclear. The CDR3 extends over 15 amino acids. V was pared by 1 base and J by 3 bases, with 9 bases between. Germline values: CDR1 SGHTA, CDR2 FQGNSA. The CDR3 DNA follows: TGTGCCAGCAGCTTAGATAGGCAGTACACCGGGGAGCTGTTTTTT. This gives the protein CASSLDRQYTGELFF. The full variable domain, its missing parts supplied by reference TRBV7-2 and TRBJ2-2, is GAGVSQSPSNKVTEKGKDVELRCDPISGHTALYWYRQSLGQGLEFLIYFQGNSAPDKSGLPSDRFSAERTGGSVSTLTIQRTQQEDSAVYLCASSLDRQYTGELFFGEGSRLTVL.

This clonotype came up a few times. This CDR3 is CSVTGTGSNQPQHF. Here the CDR3 DNA reads TGCAGCGTCACCGGGACAGGGTCCAATCAGCCCCAGCATTTT. The V call is TRBV29-1, the J call TRBJ1-5; TRBD1 agrees at 9 bases. The junction had 6 bases not matched to a gene; V was cut back by 6 bases and J by 3 bases. Germline V lookup: CDR1 SQVTM, CDR2 ANQGSEA. CDR3 length: 14 amino acids.

This clonotype was counted between two and nine times. The rearrangement links TRBV27 to TRBJ2-7, with D possibly being TRBD2 (5 bases). Germline V lookup: CDR1 MNHEY, CDR2 SMNVEV (reference sequence). V lost 10 bases and J lost 0, with 22 bases in between. This CDR3 spans 16 amino acids. CDR3 nucleotide sequence: TGTGCCAAGACGTCGGAGGACCGAGCCAGCTCCTACGAGCAGTACTTC. Residues: CAKTSEDRASSYEQYF.

This clonotype was observed a few times. V usage is TRBV7-2 and J usage is TRBJ1-5, with TRBD1 as a possible D gene (6 bases). The CDR3 is 14 amino acids. From germline, CDR1 is SGHTA and CDR2 FQGNSA. V was pared by 1 base and J by 6 bases, with 10 bases between. In DNA, the CDR3 is TGTGCCAGCAGCTTAGATGCGGGGGCTCAGCCCCAGCATTTT. It encodes CASSLDAGAQPQHF. Looking up the rest from reference TRBV7-2 and TRBJ1-5 gives the full variable domain: GAGVSQSPSNKVTEKGKDVELRCDPISGHTALYWYRQSLGQGLEFLIYFQGNSAPDKSGLPSDRFSAERTGGSVSTLTIQRTQQEDSAVYLCASSLDAGAQPQHFGDGTRLSIL.

The chain joins TRBV7-9 to TRBJ2-1; TRBD2 agrees at 7 bases. This CDR3 has 17 amino acids. Germline V lookup: CDR1 SEHNR, CDR2 FQNEAQ (reference sequence). The junction had 15 bases not matched to a gene; V was cut back by 1 base and J by 9 bases. This CDR3 is CASSLGQGAGDLGEQFF. The CDR3 DNA is TGTGCCAGCAGCTTAGGCCAAGGGGCGGGAGATCTGGGTGAGCAGTTCTTC.

The sample holds a few counts of this clonotype. The chain's CDR3 is CSVVGGTEAFF. Written as DNA, the CDR3 is TGCAGCGTTGTAGGAGGAACTGAAGCTTTCTTT. This chain joins TRBV29-1 and TRBJ1-1; D not certain. V dropped 4 bases and J dropped 5 bases, with 8 bases sitting between them. The CDR3 length is 11 residues. Germline CDR1 is SQVTM and CDR2 is ANQGSEA.

The chain couples TRBV20-1 to TRBJ2-5; D remains unclear. The CDR3 totals 14 residues. Between the trimmed V and J ends, which lost 1 base and 3 bases, there was a span of 12 bases. Germline assignment: CDR1 DFQATT and CDR2 SNEGSKA (reference sequence). CDR3 in DNA: TGCAGTGCTAGAGTTCCATCCGACGAAGAGACCCAGTACTTC. This translates into CSARVPSDEETQYF.

DNA of the CDR3: TGTGCCAGCAGTCCAACACCGGGACAACCTTCCTCTGGAAACACCATATATTTT. This translates into CASSPTPGQPSSGNTIYF. The V call is TRBV12-3 or TRBV12-4, the J call TRBJ1-3, with D perhaps TRBD1 (6 bases). This CDR3 is 18 amino acids long. V dropped 5 bases and J dropped 0 bases, with 20 bases sitting between them.

This clonotype showed up just a few times. V usage is TRBV12-3 or TRBV12-4 and J usage is TRBJ2-2, with D possibly TRBD2 on 7 matching bases. The CDR3 is 17 amino acids. With 6 bases removed from V and 5 bases from J, the gap between germline ends came to 22 bases. The CDR3 DNA follows: TGTGCCAGCAGCAAACTTGGGGGGGCCTTGTTTACCGGGGAGCTGTTTTTT. This sequence encodes CASSKLGGALFTGELFF.